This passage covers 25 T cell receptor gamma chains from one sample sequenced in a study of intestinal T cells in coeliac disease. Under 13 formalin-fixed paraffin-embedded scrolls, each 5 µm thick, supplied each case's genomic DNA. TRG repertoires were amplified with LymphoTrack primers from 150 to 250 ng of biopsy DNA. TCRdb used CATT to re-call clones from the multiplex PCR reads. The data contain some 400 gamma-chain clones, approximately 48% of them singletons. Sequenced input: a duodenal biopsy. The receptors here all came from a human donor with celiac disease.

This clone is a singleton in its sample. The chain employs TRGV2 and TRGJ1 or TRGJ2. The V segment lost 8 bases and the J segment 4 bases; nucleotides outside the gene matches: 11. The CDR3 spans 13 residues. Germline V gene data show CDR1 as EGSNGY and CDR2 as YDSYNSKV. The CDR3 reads CATLGVLYYKKLF. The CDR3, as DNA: TGTGCCACCTTGGGTGTATTATATTATAAGAAACTCTTT.

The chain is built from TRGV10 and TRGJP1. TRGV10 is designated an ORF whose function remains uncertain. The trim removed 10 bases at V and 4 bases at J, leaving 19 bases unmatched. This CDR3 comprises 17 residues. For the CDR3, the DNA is TGTGCTGCGTTGGGATTATGCGGAGTCGGCACTGGTTGGTTCAAGATATTT. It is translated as CAALGLCGVGTGWFKIF.

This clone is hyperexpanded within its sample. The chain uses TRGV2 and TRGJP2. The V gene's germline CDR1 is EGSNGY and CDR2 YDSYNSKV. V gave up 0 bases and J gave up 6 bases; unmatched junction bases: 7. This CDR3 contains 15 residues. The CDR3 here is CATWDGNRGDWIKTF. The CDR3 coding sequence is TGTGCCACCTGGGACGGGAATCGGGGTGATTGGATCAAGACGTTT.

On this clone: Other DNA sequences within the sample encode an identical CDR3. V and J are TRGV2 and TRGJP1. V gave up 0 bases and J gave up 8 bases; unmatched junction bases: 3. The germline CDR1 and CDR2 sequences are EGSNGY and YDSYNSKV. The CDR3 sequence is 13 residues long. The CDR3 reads CATWDGPGWFKIF. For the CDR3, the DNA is TGTGCCACCTGGGACGGGCCCGGTTGGTTCAAGATATTT.

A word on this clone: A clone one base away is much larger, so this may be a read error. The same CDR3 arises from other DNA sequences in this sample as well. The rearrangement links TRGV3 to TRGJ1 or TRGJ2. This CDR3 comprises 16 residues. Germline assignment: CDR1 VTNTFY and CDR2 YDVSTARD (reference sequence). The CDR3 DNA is TGTGCCACCTGGGTCTGCGGCACGGCGGTTTATTATAAGAAACTCTTC. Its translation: CATWVCGTAVYYKKLF.

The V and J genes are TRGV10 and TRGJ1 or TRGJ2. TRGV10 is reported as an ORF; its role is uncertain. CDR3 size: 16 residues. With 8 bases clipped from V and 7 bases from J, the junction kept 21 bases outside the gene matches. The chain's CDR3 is CAAWDFQQEAGYKKLF. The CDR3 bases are TGTGCTGCGTGGGATTTTCAGCAAGAAGCTGGGTATAAGAAACTCTTT.

The CDR3 reads CATWDKWARFSELF. The CDR3 coding sequence is TGTGCCACCTGGGATAAATGGGCTAGGTTTTCGGAACTCTTT. The J gene is TRGJ1 or TRGJ2, the V gene TRGV4. This CDR3 contains 14 residues. V lost 3 bases and J lost 14; bases outside the gene matches: 19. In germline, CDR1 is EGSTGY, CDR2 YDSYTSSV.

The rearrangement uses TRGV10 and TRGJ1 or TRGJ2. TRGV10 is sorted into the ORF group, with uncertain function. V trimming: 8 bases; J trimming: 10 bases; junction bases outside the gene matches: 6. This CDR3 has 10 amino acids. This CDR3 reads CAAWGIKKLF. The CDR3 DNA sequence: TGTGCTGCGTGGGGCATAAAGAAACTCTTT.

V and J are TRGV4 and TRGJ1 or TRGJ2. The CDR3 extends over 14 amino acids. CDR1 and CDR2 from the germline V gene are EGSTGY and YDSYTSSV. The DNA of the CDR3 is TGTGCACCTCGGAGTGGGCCGCGTTATTATAAGAAACTCTTT. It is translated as CAPRSGPRYYKKLF.

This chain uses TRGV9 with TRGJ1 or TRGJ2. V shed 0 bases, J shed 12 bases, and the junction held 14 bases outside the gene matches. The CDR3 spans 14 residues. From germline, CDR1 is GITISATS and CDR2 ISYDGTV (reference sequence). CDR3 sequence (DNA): TGTGCCTTGTGGGAGGTGTTTAGACCCGTTGGGAAACTCTTT. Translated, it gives CALWEVFRPVGKLF.

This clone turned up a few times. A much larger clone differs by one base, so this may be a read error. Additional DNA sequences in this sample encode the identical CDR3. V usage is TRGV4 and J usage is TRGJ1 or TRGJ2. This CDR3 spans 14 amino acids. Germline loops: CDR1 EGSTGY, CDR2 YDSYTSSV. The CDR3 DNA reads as TGCGCCACCTGGGATGGGCCGCGTTATTATAAGAAACTCTTT. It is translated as CATWDGPRYYKKLF.

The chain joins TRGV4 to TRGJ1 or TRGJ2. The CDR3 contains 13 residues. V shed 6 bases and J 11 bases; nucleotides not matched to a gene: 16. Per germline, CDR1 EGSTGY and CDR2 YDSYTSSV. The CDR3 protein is CATWMVPVAEKLF. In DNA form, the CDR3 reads TGTGCCACCTGGATGGTGCCGGTAGCGGAGAAACTCTTT.

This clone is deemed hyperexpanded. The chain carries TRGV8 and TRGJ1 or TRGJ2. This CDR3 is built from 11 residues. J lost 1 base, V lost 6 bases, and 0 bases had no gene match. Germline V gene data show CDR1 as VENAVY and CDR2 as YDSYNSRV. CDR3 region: CATWNYYKKLF. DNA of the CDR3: TGTGCCACCTGGAATTATTATAAGAAACTCTTT.

CDR3 region: CATLWVISGWIKTF. The CDR3 coding sequence is TGTGCCACCTTATGGGTCATTTCTGGTTGGATCAAGACGTTT. V is TRGV2 and J is TRGJP2. The CDR3 covers 14 residues. Germline assignment: CDR1 EGSNGY and CDR2 YDSYNSKV. After removal of 8 bases from V and 10 bases from J, the junction contained 16 bases not matched to a gene.

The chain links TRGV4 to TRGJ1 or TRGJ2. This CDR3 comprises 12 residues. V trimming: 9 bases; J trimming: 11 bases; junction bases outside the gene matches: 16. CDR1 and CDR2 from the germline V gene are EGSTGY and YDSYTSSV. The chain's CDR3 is CATNGPIGEKLF. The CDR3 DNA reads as TGTGCCACCAACGGTCCCATCGGGGAGAAACTCTTT.

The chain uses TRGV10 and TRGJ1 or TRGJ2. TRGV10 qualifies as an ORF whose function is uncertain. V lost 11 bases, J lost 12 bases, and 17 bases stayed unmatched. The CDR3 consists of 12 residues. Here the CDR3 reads CAATPRSPWKLF. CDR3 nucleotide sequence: TGTGCTGCGACACCCCGTAGTCCTTGGAAACTCTTT.

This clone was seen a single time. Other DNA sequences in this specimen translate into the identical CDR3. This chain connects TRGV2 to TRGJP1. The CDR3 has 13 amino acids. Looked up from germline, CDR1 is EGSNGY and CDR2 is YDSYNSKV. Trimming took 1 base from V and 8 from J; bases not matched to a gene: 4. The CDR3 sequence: CATWDGPGWFKIF. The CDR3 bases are TGTGCCACCTGGGACGGCCCCGGTTGGTTCAAGATATTT.

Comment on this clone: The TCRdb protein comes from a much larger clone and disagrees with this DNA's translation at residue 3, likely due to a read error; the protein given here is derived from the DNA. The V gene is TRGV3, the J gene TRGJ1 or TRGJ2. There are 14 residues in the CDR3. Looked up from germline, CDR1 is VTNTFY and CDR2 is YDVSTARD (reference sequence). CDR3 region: CAAWANPGYYKKLF. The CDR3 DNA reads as TGTGCCGCCTGGGCTAATCCGGGGTATTATAAGAAACTCTTT.

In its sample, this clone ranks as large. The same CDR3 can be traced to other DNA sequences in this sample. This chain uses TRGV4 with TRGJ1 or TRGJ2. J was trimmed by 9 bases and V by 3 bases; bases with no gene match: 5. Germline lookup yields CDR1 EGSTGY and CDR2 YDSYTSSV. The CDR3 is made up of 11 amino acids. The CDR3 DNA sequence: TGTGCCACCTGGGATATTATTAAGAAACTCTTT. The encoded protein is CATWDIIKKLF.

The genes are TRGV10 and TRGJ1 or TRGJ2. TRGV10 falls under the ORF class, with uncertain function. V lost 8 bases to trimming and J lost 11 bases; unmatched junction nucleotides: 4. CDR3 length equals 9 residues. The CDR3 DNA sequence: TGTGCTGCGTGGGAGCAGAAACTCTTT. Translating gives CAAWEQKLF.

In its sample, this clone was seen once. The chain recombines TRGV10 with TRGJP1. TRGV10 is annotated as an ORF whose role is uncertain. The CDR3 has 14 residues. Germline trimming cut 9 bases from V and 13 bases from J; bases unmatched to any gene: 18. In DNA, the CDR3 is TGTGCTGCGTGTGGGACAGGAGGTGTAGCGTTCAAGATATTT. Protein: CAACGTGGVAFKIF.

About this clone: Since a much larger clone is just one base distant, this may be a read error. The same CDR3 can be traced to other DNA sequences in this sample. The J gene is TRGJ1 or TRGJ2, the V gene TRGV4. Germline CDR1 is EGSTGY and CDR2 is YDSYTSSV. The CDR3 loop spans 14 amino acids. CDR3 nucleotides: TGTGCCACCTGGGATGATTCGATTTATTACAAGAAACTCTTT. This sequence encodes CATWDDSIYYKKLF.

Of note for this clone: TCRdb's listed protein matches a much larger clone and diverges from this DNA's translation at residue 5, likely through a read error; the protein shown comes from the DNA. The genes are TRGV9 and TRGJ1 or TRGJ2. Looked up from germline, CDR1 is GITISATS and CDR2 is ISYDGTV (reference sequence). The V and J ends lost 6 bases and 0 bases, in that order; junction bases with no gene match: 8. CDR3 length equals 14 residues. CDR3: CALWKPWNYYKKLF. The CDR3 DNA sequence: TGTGCCTTGTGGAAGCCATGGAATTATTATAAGAAACTCTTT.

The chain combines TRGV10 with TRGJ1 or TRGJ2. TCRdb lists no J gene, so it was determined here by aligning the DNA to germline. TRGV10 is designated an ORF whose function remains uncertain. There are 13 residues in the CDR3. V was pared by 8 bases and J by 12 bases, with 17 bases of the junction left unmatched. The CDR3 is CAAWDFKFIMKLF. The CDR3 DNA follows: TGTGCTGCGTGGGATTTCAAATTTATAATGAAACTCTTT.

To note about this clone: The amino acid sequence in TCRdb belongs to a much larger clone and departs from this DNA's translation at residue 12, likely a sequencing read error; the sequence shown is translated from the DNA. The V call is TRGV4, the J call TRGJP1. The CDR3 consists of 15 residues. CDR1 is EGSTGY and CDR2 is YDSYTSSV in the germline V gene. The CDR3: CATWALHTTGWSKIF. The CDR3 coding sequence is TGTGCCACCTGGGCCCTTCATACCACTGGTTGGTCCAAGATATTT.